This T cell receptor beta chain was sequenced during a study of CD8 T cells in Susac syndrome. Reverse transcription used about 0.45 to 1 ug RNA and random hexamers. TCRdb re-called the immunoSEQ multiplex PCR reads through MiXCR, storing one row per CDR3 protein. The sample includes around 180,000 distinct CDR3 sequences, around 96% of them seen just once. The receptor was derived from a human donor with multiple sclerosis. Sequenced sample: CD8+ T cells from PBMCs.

As DNA, the CDR3 is TGTGCCAGCAGCCTGGCTCCTCACTCCTACGAGCAGTACTTC. Its translation: CASSLAPHSYEQYF. The chain recombines TRBV11-2 with TRBJ2-7; D remains unclear. This CDR3 is built from 14 residues. CDR1 is SGHAT, CDR2 FQNNGV, per germline. The V gene lost 5 bases and the J gene lost 0 bases, with 11 bases spanning the gap.